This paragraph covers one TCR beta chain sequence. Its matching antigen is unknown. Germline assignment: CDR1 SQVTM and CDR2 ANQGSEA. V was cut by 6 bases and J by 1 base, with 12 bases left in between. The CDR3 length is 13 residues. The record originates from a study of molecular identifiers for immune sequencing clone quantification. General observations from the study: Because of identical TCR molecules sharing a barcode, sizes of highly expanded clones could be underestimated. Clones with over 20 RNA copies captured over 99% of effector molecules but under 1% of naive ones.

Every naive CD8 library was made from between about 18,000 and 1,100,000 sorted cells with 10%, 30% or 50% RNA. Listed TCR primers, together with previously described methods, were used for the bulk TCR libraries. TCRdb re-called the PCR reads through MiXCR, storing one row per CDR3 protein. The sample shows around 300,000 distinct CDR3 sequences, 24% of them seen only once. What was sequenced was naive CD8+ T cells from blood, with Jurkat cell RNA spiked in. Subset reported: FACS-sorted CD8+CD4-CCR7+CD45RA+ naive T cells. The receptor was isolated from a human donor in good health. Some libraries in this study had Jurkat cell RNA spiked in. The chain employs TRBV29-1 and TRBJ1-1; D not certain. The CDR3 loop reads CSVAGPENTEAFF. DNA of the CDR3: TGCAGCGTCGCCGGGCCAGAGAACACTGAAGCTTTCTTT.